Following are 24 T cell receptor beta chains from one sample sequenced in a study of T cell responses to AZD1222 COVID-19 vaccine. Produced via immunoSEQ multiplex PCR; TCRdb's table is partial and in-frame only. The sample shows some 140,000 clones, roughly 89% of them seen only once. The starting material was peripheral blood, obtained on day 0 of AZD1222 vaccination. These receptors all come from an adult in good health.

V gene TRBV24-1 combines with J gene TRBJ2-1, with D tentatively TRBD1 (6 bases). The length of the CDR3 is 21 residues. Trimming removed 5 bases at V and 2 bases at J, with 30 bases between. CDR1 and CDR2 from the germline V gene are KGHDR and SFDVKD. The CDR3 coding sequence is TGTGCCACCAGTGCGCAGAGGAGAGACAAGGGGGTGAAAAGGGCCTACAATGAGCAGTTCTTC. This codes for CATSAQRRDKGVKRAYNEQFF.

This sequence joins TRBV10-3 and TRBJ2-3; D call uncertain. V shed 0 bases and J shed 2 bases, with 9 bases lying between them. The CDR3 contains 15 residues. Germline-derived CDR1 and CDR2 are ENHRY and SYGVKD. CDR3 in amino acids: CAISESHRVTDTQYF. CDR3 nucleotide sequence: TGTGCCATCAGTGAGTCCCACCGGGTCACAGATACGCAGTATTTT.

The gene calls are TRBV4-1 and TRBJ2-7, with TRBD1 identical over 8 bases. The J segment lost 2 bases and the V segment lost 4 bases, leaving 4 bases of the junction unmatched. CDR3 length: 14 residues. CDR1 is MGHRA and CDR2 is YSYEKL in the germline V gene. CDR3: CASSPGTGAYEQYF. The CDR3 DNA is TGCGCCAGCAGCCCCGGGACAGGCGCCTACGAGCAGTACTTC.

The rearrangement links TRBV7-9 to TRBJ1-5; maybe TRBD1 (5 bases). Germline values: CDR1 SEHNR, CDR2 FQNEAQ (reference sequence). V dropped 4 bases and J dropped 1 base, with 17 bases sitting between them. The CDR3 has 17 amino acids. CDR3: CASSSSTGLESNQPQHF. In DNA, the CDR3 is TGTGCCAGCAGCTCGTCAACAGGACTAGAAAGCAATCAGCCCCAGCATTTT.

This chain links TRBV27 with TRBJ2-1; D is perhaps TRBD2 (5 bases). CDR1 MNHEY and CDR2 SMNVEV come from the germline V gene (reference sequence). Trimming left V 0 bases short and J 2 bases short, with 11 bases between. The CDR3 length is 16 residues. CDR3 nucleotides: TGTGCCAGCAGTTTATCGAGAAGCGGCCCCTACAATGAGCAGTTCTTC. Protein: CASSLSRSGPYNEQFF.

V is TRBV10-2 and J is TRBJ1-1, with D unresolved. Trimming shortened V by 2 bases and J by 5 bases, and 18 bases separated the two germline ends. This CDR3 has 16 amino acids. CDR1 is WSHSY and CDR2 is SAAADI in the germline V gene. CDR3 residues: CASSEGSRPPRTEAFF. CDR3 DNA: TGCGCCAGCAGTGAGGGCAGTAGGCCCCCGCGGACTGAAGCTTTCTTT.

The gene calls are TRBV18 and TRBJ2-2; 10 bases fit TRBD1. The CDR3 covers 15 residues. V was pared by 3 bases and J by 3 bases, with 1 base of the junction left unmatched. Germline CDR1 is KGHSH and CDR2 is LQKENI. The CDR3 loop reads CASSPDRGHTGELFF. The CDR3, as DNA: TGTGCCAGCTCACCTGACAGGGGGCACACCGGGGAGCTGTTTTTT.

DNA for the CDR3: TGTGCCAGCAGCTTACAGGGACAGGGCAATCAGCCCCAGCATTTT. It encodes CASSLQGQGNQPQHF. The V call is TRBV7-2, the J call TRBJ1-5, with TRBD1 matching 8 bases. Trimming cost V 2 bases and J 2 bases; bases outside gene matches: 2. Germline loops: CDR1 SGHTA, CDR2 FQGNSA. This CDR3 comprises 15 residues.

The V call is TRBV12-3 or TRBV12-4, the J call TRBJ2-7; D possibly corresponds to TRBD1 (5 bases). CDR3 length equals 11 residues. V lost 5 bases, J lost 3 bases, and 5 bases lay in between. The CDR3: CASSQGYEQYF. The CDR3 DNA is TGTGCCAGCAGTCAGGGCTACGAGCAGTACTTC.

The V gene is TRBV7-9, the J gene TRBJ1-1; D not certain. This CDR3 contains 16 residues. V was pared by 5 bases and J by 1 base, with 17 bases between. Germline CDR1 and CDR2: SEHNR and FQNEAQ (reference sequence). The CDR3 region has the DNA TGTGCCAGCAGCCTCCCGGTGGGAGTCGGGAACACTGAAGCTTTCTTT. It specifies CASSLPVGVGNTEAFF. The whole variable domain, filled in from reference TRBV7-9 and TRBJ1-1, reads DTGVSQNPRHKITKRGQNVTFRCDPISEHNRLYWYRQTLGQGPEFLTYFQNEAQLEKSRLLSDRFSAERPKGSFSTLEIQRTEQGDSAMYLCASSLPVGVGNTEAFFGQGTRLTVV.

The chain carries TRBV11-3 and TRBJ2-4; D may match TRBD1 or TRBD2 (5 bases each). Germline V gene sequence: CDR1 SGHNT, CDR2 YENEEA. Trimming cost V 5 bases and J 0 bases, with 8 bases left between them. There are 14 residues in the CDR3. Here the CDR3 reads CASSRGAAKNIQYF. The DNA of the CDR3 is TGTGCCAGCAGCCGGGGCGCAGCCAAAAACATTCAGTACTTC.

The CDR3 DNA reads as TGTGCCAGCAGTCAGGCCGGAGAGCAGTTCTTC. This gives the protein CASSQAGEQFF. The J gene is TRBJ2-1, the V gene TRBV6-6; D gene unclear. Germline V gene lookup returns CDR1 MNHNY and CDR2 SVGAGI (reference sequence). The length of the CDR3 is 11 residues. V lost 5 bases to trimming and J lost 10 bases, with 9 bases between them.

This clone was observed a single time. The chain couples TRBV4-2 to TRBJ1-3, with 8 bases that match TRBD1. Trimming at V came to 5 bases and at J to 3 bases, leaving 15 bases not matched to a gene. The CDR3 is made up of 18 amino acids. Germline V CDR1 and CDR2: LGHNA, YNFKEQ. CDR3 loop: CASSSTGVRGQSGNTIYF. The DNA for the CDR3 is TGTGCCAGCAGCAGCACCGGTGTCAGGGGGCAGAGTGGAAACACCATATATTTT.

This chain uses TRBV7-9 with TRBJ1-4, with a tentative D call TRBD1 (6 bases). Germline V gene lookup returns CDR1 SEHNR and CDR2 FQNEAQ (reference sequence). The CDR3 length is 14 residues. Trimming cost V 6 bases and J 10 bases, with 18 bases left between them. CDR3 in amino acids: CASRYPGTTGKLFF. The CDR3 DNA reads TGTGCCAGCAGATACCCCGGGACAACAGGAAAACTGTTTTTT.

The genes are TRBV6-4 and TRBJ2-7; 8 nucleotides align to TRBD1. CDR1 and CDR2 (germline): MRHNA, SNTAGT. J lost 4 bases, V lost 10 bases, and 6 bases had no gene match. This CDR3 is 12 amino acids long. The CDR3 reads CATTGQEYEQYF. CDR3 coding DNA: TGTGCCACCACGGGACAGGAATACGAGCAGTACTTC.

This rearrangement joins TRBV27 to TRBJ2-1; D perhaps matches TRBD2 (6 bases). CDR1 and CDR2 from the germline V gene are MNHEY and SMNVEV (reference sequence). Trimming took 5 bases from V and 7 from J, leaving 18 bases between them. This CDR3 is 15 amino acids long. This chain's CDR3 is CASSLFVNGGNEQFF. The CDR3 nucleotides are TGTGCCAGCAGTCTATTTGTAAATGGGGGGAATGAGCAGTTCTTC.

This chain connects TRBV6-1 to TRBJ2-3; either TRBD1 or TRBD2 may fit D (7 bases each). Trimming removed 2 bases from V and 1 base from J, with 16 bases in between. There are 17 residues in the CDR3. Germline lookup yields CDR1 MNHNS and CDR2 SASEGT. CDR3 protein: CASSEYGGGGRTDTQYF. The CDR3, as DNA: TGTGCCAGCAGTGAATACGGGGGAGGGGGCCGCACAGATACGCAGTATTTT.

This chain links TRBV5-4 with TRBJ1-1, with D possibly being TRBD1 (6 bases). Trimming removed 0 bases at V and 1 base at J, with 10 bases between. Germline lookup yields CDR1 SGHNT and CDR2 YYREEE (reference sequence). This CDR3 is built from 15 residues. DNA of the CDR3: TGTGCCAGCAGCTTGGTTGGACAGCGGAACACTGAAGCTTTCTTT. Translation: CASSLVGQRNTEAFF.

This chain's CDR3 is CSASPGTGGVYNEQFF. The CDR3 nucleotides read TGCAGTGCTAGTCCCGGGACAGGGGGAGTGTACAATGAGCAGTTCTTC. V is TRBV20-1 and J is TRBJ2-1, with 11 bases identical to TRBD1. V gave up 3 bases and J gave up 4 bases; unmatched junction bases: 8. The V gene's germline CDR1 is DFQATT and CDR2 SNEGSKA (reference sequence). CDR3 length: 16 amino acids.

The J gene is TRBJ2-7, the V gene TRBV20-1; D is possibly TRBD1 (6 bases). CDR3 length equals 14 residues. Between the trimmed V and J ends, which lost 3 bases and 2 bases, there was a span of 14 bases. In germline, CDR1 is DFQATT, CDR2 SNEGSKA (reference sequence). CDR3: CSASQGSVAYEQYF. CDR3 nucleotide sequence: TGCAGTGCTAGTCAGGGGAGTGTCGCCTACGAGCAGTACTTC.

The gene calls are TRBV11-3 and TRBJ1-6; 7 positions agree with TRBD1. Germline V gene data show CDR1 as SGHNT and CDR2 as YENEEA. This CDR3 region has 16 residues. The V gene end was trimmed by 5 bases and the J gene end by 3 bases; junction bases not matched to a gene: 7. CDR3 DNA: TGTGCCAGCAGCGCTCAGGGGGTCCGCTATAATTCACCCCTCCACTTT. This sequence encodes CASSAQGVRYNSPLHF.

This sequence joins TRBV30 and TRBJ1-1, with D possibly being TRBD1 (5 bases). Germline CDR1 and CDR2: GTSNPN and SVGIG (reference sequence). The V end lost 1 base, the J end lost 1 base, and 7 bases lay between the germline ends. CDR3 length equals 13 residues. For the CDR3, the DNA is TGTGCCTGGAGTGAGGGGTCGAACACTGAAGCTTTCTTT. It is translated as CAWSEGSNTEAFF.

The rearrangement links TRBV7-9 to TRBJ1-4; 9 bases are shared with TRBD1. The V gene's germline CDR1 is SEHNR and CDR2 FQNEAQ (reference sequence). The CDR3 is 16 residues long. The ends lost 5 bases at V and 3 bases at J; junction bases unmatched: 7. The CDR3: CASSPHHRGPNEKLFF. CDR3 DNA: TGTGCCAGCAGCCCACACCACAGGGGGCCTAATGAAAAACTGTTTTTT.

The chain links TRBV5-4 to TRBJ2-1; D gene uncertain. Trimming removed 0 bases at V and 4 bases at J, with 11 bases between. There are 15 residues in the CDR3. CDR1 SGHNT and CDR2 YYREEE come from the germline V gene (reference sequence). The chain's CDR3 is CASSLEVWSYNEQFF. The CDR3 nucleotides read TGTGCCAGCAGCTTGGAGGTTTGGAGTTACAATGAGCAGTTCTTC.